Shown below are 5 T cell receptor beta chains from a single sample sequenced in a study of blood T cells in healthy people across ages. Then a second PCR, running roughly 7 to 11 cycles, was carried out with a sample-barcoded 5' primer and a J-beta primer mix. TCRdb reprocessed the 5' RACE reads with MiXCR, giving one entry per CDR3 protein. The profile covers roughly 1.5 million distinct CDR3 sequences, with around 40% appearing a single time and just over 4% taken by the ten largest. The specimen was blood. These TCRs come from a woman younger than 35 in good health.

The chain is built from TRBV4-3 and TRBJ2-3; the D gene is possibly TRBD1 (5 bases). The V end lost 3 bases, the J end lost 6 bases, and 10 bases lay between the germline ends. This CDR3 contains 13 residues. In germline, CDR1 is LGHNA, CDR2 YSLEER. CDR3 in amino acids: CASSQAKGDTQYF. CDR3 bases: TGCGCCAGCAGCCAGGCTAAGGGGGATACGCAGTATTTT.

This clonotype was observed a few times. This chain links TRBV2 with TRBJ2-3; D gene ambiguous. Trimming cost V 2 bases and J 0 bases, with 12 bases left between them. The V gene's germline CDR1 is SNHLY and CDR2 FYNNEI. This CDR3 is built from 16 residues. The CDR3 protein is CASSESNPTSTDTQYF. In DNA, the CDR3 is TGTGCCAGCAGTGAATCTAACCCCACTAGCACAGATACGCAGTATTTT.

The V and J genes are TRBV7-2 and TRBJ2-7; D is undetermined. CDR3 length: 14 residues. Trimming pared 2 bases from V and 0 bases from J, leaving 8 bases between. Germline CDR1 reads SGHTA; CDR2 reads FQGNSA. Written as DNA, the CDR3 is TGTGCCAGCAGCTTATGGCGGAGCTCCTACGAGCAGTACTTC. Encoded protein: CASSLWRSSYEQYF.

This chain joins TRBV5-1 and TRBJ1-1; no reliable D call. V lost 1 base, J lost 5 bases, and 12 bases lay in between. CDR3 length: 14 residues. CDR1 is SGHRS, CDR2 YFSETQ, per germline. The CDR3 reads CASSLTPLVTEAFF. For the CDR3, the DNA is TGCGCCAGCAGCTTGACCCCCCTGGTGACTGAAGCTTTCTTT.

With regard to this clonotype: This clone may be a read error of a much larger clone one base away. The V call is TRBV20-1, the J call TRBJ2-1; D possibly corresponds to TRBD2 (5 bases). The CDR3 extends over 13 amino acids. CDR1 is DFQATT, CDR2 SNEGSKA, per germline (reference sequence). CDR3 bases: TGCAGTTCTAGGGCTAGCTTCTACAATGAGCAGTTCTTC. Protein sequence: CSSRASFYNEQFF.